The rows below give T cell receptor beta chains drawn from one sample of a study of immune evolution from preneoplasia to lung adenocarcinoma. The method was immunoSEQ multiplex PCR; TCRdb's version includes in-frame clones alone and lacks a portion of them. The table has around 40,000 clones, over 75% seen once. Sample: FFPE invasive lung adenocarcinoma tissue. The source of these receptors is a person in their sixties or seventies with lung adenocarcinoma. CDR3s include the opening cysteine and the closing phenylalanine or tryptophan. The D gene is left open where the match is weak. Part of the rows lack a size; the others show once, few, many or a class for expanded clones.

CDR3 protein	CDR3 DNA	clone size	D gene	V gene	J gene
CASSIRTGGEEQYF	TGTGCCAGCAGCATACGGACAGGGGGCGAAGAGCAGTACTTC	.	TRBD1	TRBV5-4	TRBJ2-7
CASSVGGHNYEQYF	TGTGCCAGCAGCGTCGGTGGGCACAACTACGAGCAGTACTTC	.	.	TRBV9	TRBJ2-7
CASRAGSEAFF	TGTGCCAGCAGGGCGGGATCTGAAGCTTTCTTT	few	.	TRBV7-2	TRBJ1-1
CASSLVGLDFSGANVLTF	TGTGCCAGCAGCTTAGTGGGACTAGACTTCTCTGGGGCCAACGTCCTGACTTTC	.	TRBD2	TRBV7-9	TRBJ2-6
CASSQDQVTDTQYF	TGCGCCAGCAGCCAGGACCAAGTCACAGATACGCAGTATTTT	.	.	TRBV4-3	TRBJ2-3
CASSSGTSGKADTQYF	TGTGCCAGCAGCTCCGGGACTAGCGGGAAGGCAGATACGCAGTATTTT	.	TRBD2	TRBV5-4	TRBJ2-3
CASSYERLANEQFF	TGTGCCAGCAGTTACGAAAGACTAGCGAATGAGCAGTTCTTC	.	TRBD2	TRBV6-6	TRBJ2-1
CASSLGLGGNTEAFF	TGTGCCAGCAGCTTAGGTCTAGGGGGGAACACTGAAGCTTTCTTT	.	.	TRBV11-2	TRBJ1-1
CASSRKTGKDTEAFF	TGTGCCAGCAGCCGGAAGACAGGGAAAGACACTGAAGCTTTCTTT	.	TRBD1	TRBV4-2	TRBJ1-1
CASSPGTAQETQYF	TGCGCCAGCAGCCCCGGGACTGCCCAAGAGACCCAGTACTTC	.	.	TRBV5-1	TRBJ2-5